One and the same sample provided the 20 T cell receptor beta chains below, sequenced in a study of patients and donors after allogeneic stem cell transplantation. From the RT-PCR reads, TCRdb called clonotypes with MiXCR, one entry per CDR3 protein. The sample lists approximately 160,000 distinct CDR3 sequences; approximately 30% were seen once. The sequenced material came from blood, either unsorted or a sorted T cell fraction (not recorded which). These receptors all come from a human donor who was either an allogeneic HSCT recipient or a stem cell or donor lymphocyte infusion donor (not recorded which). It is not recorded whose cells these are; they may come from a transplant donor.

In its sample, this clonotype was seen a few times. This chain links TRBV6-5 with TRBJ2-2, with D possibly being TRBD1 (6 bases). The CDR3 totals 14 residues. Trimming shortened V by 4 bases and J by 1 base, and 7 bases separated the two germline ends. Per the germline V gene, CDR1 is MNHEY and CDR2 is SVGAGI. The CDR3 spells CASSWTVNTGELFF. The CDR3 DNA reads TGTGCCAGCAGTTGGACAGTGAACACCGGGGAGCTGTTTTTT.

The gene calls are TRBV29-1 and TRBJ2-7, with 8 bases lining up with TRBD1. CDR1 and CDR2 from the germline V gene are SQVTM and ANQGSEA. J gave up 6 bases and V 6 bases, and 7 bases lay outside the gene matches. The CDR3 totals 12 residues. This CDR3 is CSVDRDRGEQYF. The CDR3 DNA reads as TGCAGCGTAGACAGAGACAGGGGCGAGCAGTACTTC.

This clonotype has a handful of counts. V is TRBV2 and J is TRBJ1-5; 9 nucleotides agree with TRBD1. V lost 8 bases and J lost 9; bases outside the gene matches: 8. Germline loops: CDR1 SNHLY, CDR2 FYNNEI. The CDR3 has 13 residues. DNA of the CDR3: TGTGCCAGCGAGACAGGGGGACAGCGGCCCCAGCATTTT. Amino acid sequence: CASETGGQRPQHF.

The gene calls are TRBV7-2 and TRBJ1-1; D remains ambiguous. Trimming removed 5 bases from V and 4 bases from J, with 14 bases in between. Looked up from germline, CDR1 is SGHTA and CDR2 is FQGNSA. The CDR3 length is 14 residues. The CDR3 region has the DNA TGTGCCAGCAGCCCGACCTTTTGGGGCACTGAAGCTTTCTTT. Translating gives CASSPTFWGTEAFF.

This clonotype showed up just a few times. The V gene is TRBV7-2, the J gene TRBJ2-3; the match to TRBD1 covers 7 bases. CDR3 length equals 20 residues. V gave up 2 bases and J gave up 0 bases; unmatched junction bases: 17. Germline V lookup: CDR1 SGHTA, CDR2 FQGNSA. In DNA form, the CDR3 reads TGTGCCAGCAGCTTAACGGGACAGTCGTACTTTTGGGTTAGCACAGATACGCAGTATTTT. Amino acid sequence: CASSLTGQSYFWVSTDTQYF.

On this clonotype itself: At one end, the junction sequence differs from germline, possibly due to a read error. This rearrangement joins TRBV28 to TRBJ2-2, with a weak D call TRBD2 (5 bases). The germline V gene encodes CDR1 MDHEN and CDR2 SYDVKM. The CDR3 totals 14 residues. The CDR3 DNA follows: TGTGCCATGGGCGGATCCGTGAACACCGGGGAGCTGCTTTTT. As protein: CAMGGSVNTGELLF.

V is TRBV27 and J is TRBJ1-1, with 9 nucleotides matching TRBD1. Germline values: CDR1 MNHEY, CDR2 SMNVEV (reference sequence). Trimming cost V 8 bases and J 4 bases; bases outside gene matches: 8. The CDR3 runs 14 residues. For the CDR3, the DNA is TGTGCCAGCCGATGGGACAGGGTTGGCACTGAAGCTTTCTTT. Its translation is CASRWDRVGTEAFF.

This rearrangement joins TRBV20-1 to TRBJ2-2; maybe TRBD2 (8 bases). Trimming removed 6 bases at V and 6 bases at J, with 23 bases between. The CDR3 contains 16 residues. Germline V lookup: CDR1 DFQATT, CDR2 SNEGSKA (reference sequence). The CDR3: CSAQGGKAGGPGELFF. In nucleotides, the CDR3 is TGCAGTGCGCAGGGGGGAAAGGCGGGAGGTCCCGGGGAGCTGTTTTTT.

This rearrangement joins TRBV6-5 to TRBJ2-7; 10 bases agree with TRBD1. The CDR3 runs 15 residues. V shed 5 bases and J 3 bases; nucleotides not matched to a gene: 7. CDR1 is MNHEY, CDR2 SVGAGI, per germline. The CDR3 DNA reads as TGTGCCAGCAGTAATACCGGGACAGGGGACTACGAGCAGTACTTC. It encodes CASSNTGTGDYEQYF.

This clonotype was detected only a few times. The chain uses TRBV20-1 and TRBJ2-7; possibly TRBD1 for D (5 bases). Germline CDR1 reads DFQATT; CDR2 reads SNEGSKA (reference sequence). Between the trimmed V and J ends, which lost 8 bases and 1 base, there was a span of 15 bases. The CDR3 extends over 13 amino acids. In DNA form, the CDR3 reads TGCAGTCCTCAGCCAGGGTGGTCCTACGAGCAGTACTTC. Protein product: CSPQPGWSYEQYF.

The chain employs TRBV29-1 and TRBJ2-1; D remains unclear. V dropped 5 bases and J dropped 8 bases, with 7 bases sitting between them. The CDR3 has 10 residues. Germline-derived CDR1 and CDR2 are SQVTM and ANQGSEA. The CDR3 DNA sequence: TGCAGCGTTTCCGGCCATGAGCAGTTCTTC. As protein: CSVSGHEQFF.

The chain recombines TRBV4-1 with TRBJ2-1; D gene ambiguous. Germline lookup yields CDR1 MGHRA and CDR2 YSYEKL. The CDR3 covers 15 residues. Trimming pared 0 bases from V and 5 bases from J, leaving 11 bases between. The CDR3 here is CASSQEAPYDNEQFF. CDR3 nucleotides: TGCGCCAGCAGCCAAGAAGCCCCTTACGACAATGAGCAGTTCTTC.

This clonotype showed up just once. V gene TRBV7-9 combines with J gene TRBJ2-1, with 7 bases that match TRBD2. Germline CDR1 SEHNR, CDR2 FQNEAQ (reference sequence). This CDR3 has 16 residues. Trimming took 7 bases from V and 4 from J; bases not matched to a gene: 13. The CDR3 spells CASKQALAGAYNEQFF. The CDR3 DNA reads as TGTGCCAGCAAACAGGCGTTAGCGGGTGCATACAATGAGCAGTTCTTC.

This clonotype has more than one count but fewer than ten. The chain is built from TRBV18 and TRBJ1-4, with D perhaps matching TRBD1 (5 bases). The ends were cut back, 6 bases at V and 8 bases at J, with 13 bases in the middle. The CDR3 length is 13 residues. Germline V gene lookup returns CDR1 KGHSH and CDR2 LQKENI. The chain's CDR3 is CASSGGASEKLFF. DNA of the CDR3: TGTGCCAGCTCCGGGGGTGCGAGCGAAAAACTGTTTTTT.

The chain joins TRBV27 to TRBJ1-1; 7 bases line up with TRBD1. Germline trimming cut 3 bases from V and 4 bases from J; bases unmatched to any gene: 5. The length of the CDR3 is 14 residues. Germline assignment: CDR1 MNHEY and CDR2 SMNVEV (reference sequence). The chain's CDR3 is CASSFKGGVTEAFF. CDR3 coding DNA: TGTGCCAGCAGTTTTAAAGGGGGCGTCACTGAAGCTTTCTTT.

The chain uses TRBV10-3 and TRBJ2-1, with TRBD2 matching 13 bases. After removal of 4 bases from V and 2 bases from J, the junction contained 11 bases not matched to a gene. Germline-derived CDR1 and CDR2 are ENHRY and SYGVKD. This CDR3 comprises 19 residues. Written as DNA, the CDR3 is TGTGCCATCAGTGGTACTAGCGGGAGGGCCTGGGACCCCTACAATGAGCAGTTCTTC. It codes for CAISGTSGRAWDPYNEQFF.

The V call is TRBV5-1, the J call TRBJ2-7; 10 nucleotides match TRBD1. Germline assignment: CDR1 SGHRS and CDR2 YFSETQ. V trimming: 1 base; J trimming: 3 bases; junction bases outside the gene matches: 7. This CDR3 comprises 16 residues. CDR3 in DNA: TGCGCCAGCAGCTTGTCGACAGGGGGCGTTAGCTACGAGCAGTACTTC. Residues: CASSLSTGGVSYEQYF.

This clonotype was observed at least ten times. This rearrangement joins TRBV3-1 to TRBJ2-7; D gene uncertain. Trimming stripped 0 bases from V and 3 bases from J, with 3 bases between. The CDR3 length is 12 residues. Germline CDR1 LGHDT, CDR2 YNNKEL (reference sequence). In DNA form, the CDR3 reads TGTGCCAGCAGCCAAGATTACTACGAGCAGTACTTC. It encodes CASSQDYYEQYF.

This clonotype was seen more than once but under ten times. The rearrangement joins TRBV4-2 to TRBJ2-1, with 11 nucleotides matching TRBD1. Trimming cost V 1 base and J 9 bases; bases outside gene matches: 2. There are 14 residues in the CDR3. Looked up from germline, CDR1 is LGHNA and CDR2 is YNFKEQ. The CDR3 nucleotides are TGTGCCAGCAGCCAAGTGGGACAGGGGGGTGAGCAGTTCTTC. It is translated as CASSQVGQGGEQFF.

The genes are TRBV6-6 and TRBJ2-7, with TRBD1 matching 9 bases. The CDR3 spans 16 residues. The V segment lost 6 bases and the J segment 6 bases; nucleotides outside the gene matches: 15. Germline-derived CDR1 and CDR2 are MNHNY and SVGAGI (reference sequence). This chain's CDR3 is CASRPPGQGRASEQYF. The DNA of the CDR3 is TGTGCCAGCAGGCCCCCCGGACAGGGGAGGGCTTCCGAGCAGTACTTC.